The clone carrying this T cell receptor (beta chain) was picked up many times. The data derive from a study of regulatory T cells in long-lasting Graves disease. For TCR beta, libraries came from iRepertoire HTBI primers and Arm-PCR of CDR3 regions. TCRdb used MiXCR to reprocess the multiplex PCR reads, holding one entry per CDR3 protein. The table lists 450,000 to 650,000 distinct CDR3 sequences, about 16% of them singletons. Noted time point: newly diagnosed GD, antithyroid drugs for less than 3 months. Making the TCR library involved RNA that had been extracted from PBMCs. Germline CDR1 reads MNHEY; CDR2 reads SVGEGT. This CDR3 region has 15 residues. V gave up 5 bases and J gave up 7 bases, with 18 bases separating them. These records were also assigned to another study, of T cells in Graves' hyperthyroidism and ophthalmopathy.

The TCR sequence derives from a woman aged 35-60 years with Graves disease. The V gene is TRBV6-2 or TRBV6-3, the J gene TRBJ1-5; D is perhaps TRBD1 (5 bases). The sample was peripheral blood mononuclear cells (PBMCs), taken at new diagnosis, from a patient treated with antithyroid drugs. DNA of the CDR3: TGTGCCAGCAGTGAAGGGGAGGGGCTCTGGCAGCCCCAGCATTTT. Protein sequence: CASSEGEGLWQPQHF.